The 12 T cell receptor beta chains below come from one sample, sequenced in a study of blood T cell repertoires in COVID-19. Repertoires were generated with immunoSEQ multiplex PCR, while TCRdb's copy carries only in-frame clones and drops some. This sample yields about 62,000 clones, of which around 87% are seen a single time; 18% belongs to the top ten. Sequenced input: peripheral blood. These receptor sequences come from a woman in her sixties or seventies with COVID-19, enrolled during active disease.

This clone was counted a few times. The chain combines TRBV4-3 with TRBJ2-2; 12 bases line up with TRBD2. CDR3 length: 15 amino acids. Germline V CDR1 and CDR2: LGHNA, YSLEER. Trimming cost V 2 bases and J 11 bases; bases outside gene matches: 6. This CDR3 is CASSQLLAGGPELFF. CDR3 coding DNA: TGCGCCAGCAGCCAACTTCTAGCGGGGGGGCCCGAGCTGTTTTTT.

The V and J genes are TRBV5-1 and TRBJ2-7, with TRBD2 matching 7 bases. The CDR3 runs to 14 residues. Trimming cost V 4 bases and J 2 bases; bases outside gene matches: 6. Per germline, CDR1 SGHRS and CDR2 YFSETQ. Here the CDR3 DNA reads TGCGCCAGCAGCCCCCCGGGAGGAGCCTACGAGCAGTACTTC. Amino acid sequence: CASSPPGGAYEQYF.

J is TRBJ1-5 and V is TRBV19; D is uncertain. The length of the CDR3 is 15 residues. V lost 6 bases to trimming and J lost 3 bases, with 15 bases between them. From germline, CDR1 is LNHDA and CDR2 SQIVND (reference sequence). The CDR3 here is CASSHRGKYNQPQHF. DNA of the CDR3: TGTGCCAGTAGCCATAGAGGGAAGTACAATCAGCCCCAGCATTTT.

J is TRBJ2-5 and V is TRBV6-5, with 8 positions matching TRBD1. V trimming: 5 bases; J trimming: 2 bases; junction bases outside the gene matches: 7. Germline V gene sequence: CDR1 MNHEY, CDR2 SVGAGI. This CDR3 has 15 amino acids. The CDR3 DNA sequence: TGTGCCAGCAGTCGTGGGACAGGAGTGCAAGAGACCCAGTACTTC. Translating gives CASSRGTGVQETQYF.

J is TRBJ1-4 and V is TRBV7-8; weak D call: TRBD1 (6 bases). The V end lost 1 base, the J end lost 4 bases, and 10 bases lay between the germline ends. CDR3 size: 15 residues. CDR1 and CDR2 (germline): SGHVS, FQNEAQ. The chain's CDR3 is CASSLGTVLNEKLFF. The CDR3 nucleotides read TGTGCCAGCAGCTTAGGGACAGTCCTTAATGAAAAACTGTTTTTT.

This clone was seen only once. The chain employs TRBV9 and TRBJ2-1, with D perhaps TRBD1 (5 bases). CDR3 length: 13 residues. Germline assignment: CDR1 SGDLS and CDR2 YYNGEE. V gave up 1 base and J gave up 4 bases, with 6 bases separating them. CDR3 sequence reads: CASSVTGYNEQFF. The CDR3 DNA sequence: TGTGCCAGCAGCGTAACAGGTTACAATGAGCAGTTCTTC.

The CDR3: CASSGQNYGYTF. The CDR3 DNA is TGTGCCAGCAGTGGACAGAACTATGGCTACACCTTC. V is TRBV27 and J is TRBJ1-2, with a possible D match to TRBD1 (6 bases). V was shortened by 5 bases and J by 2 bases, with 6 bases between the two germline ends. This CDR3 has 12 amino acids. CDR1 is MNHEY and CDR2 is SMNVEV in the germline V gene (reference sequence).

The rearrangement links TRBV20-1 to TRBJ2-1, with TRBD1 as a possible D gene (5 bases). Germline lookup yields CDR1 DFQATT and CDR2 SNEGSKA (reference sequence). The CDR3 covers 11 residues. The V end lost 1 base, the J end lost 13 bases, and 11 bases lay between the germline ends. As DNA, the CDR3 is TGCAGTGCTAGAGTTTACGGACAACAGTTCTTC. It is translated as CSARVYGQQFF.

This chain uses TRBV15 with TRBJ2-7; 7 positions match TRBD1. CDR3 size: 15 residues. Germline values: CDR1 LNHNV, CDR2 YYDKDF (reference sequence). Trimming cost V 4 bases and J 4 bases; bases outside gene matches: 10. The CDR3 nucleotides read TGTGCCACCAGCAAACCCGACCGGGACAGTTACGAGCAGTACTTC. Translating gives CATSKPDRDSYEQYF.

The gene calls are TRBV6-1 and TRBJ2-1; D unclear. Trimming pared 6 bases from V and 7 bases from J, leaving 10 bases between. Looked up from germline, CDR1 is MNHNS and CDR2 is SASEGT. The CDR3 extends over 12 amino acids. This CDR3 reads CASSPQTNEQFF. The DNA of the CDR3 is TGTGCCAGCAGCCCCCAGACAAATGAGCAGTTCTTC.

V gene TRBV27 combines with J gene TRBJ2-3; TRBD2 matches at 14 bases. V lost 2 bases and J lost 0; bases outside the gene matches: 10. This CDR3 comprises 20 residues. Per germline, CDR1 MNHEY and CDR2 SMNVEV (reference sequence). CDR3 DNA: TGTGCCAGCAGTTTAGACGGACTAGCGGGAGGCCCTTATAGCACAGATACGCAGTATTTT. Its protein is CASSLDGLAGGPYSTDTQYF.

The chain has TRBV5-1 and TRBJ2-2, with D perhaps matching TRBD2 (7 bases). CDR1 is SGHRS, CDR2 YFSETQ, per germline. V gave up 0 bases and J gave up 6 bases, with 15 bases separating them. The length of the CDR3 is 16 residues. DNA for the CDR3: TGCGCCAGCAGCTTGGCCGGGGGGCGGCTCGCCGGGGAGCTGTTTTTT. Its translation is CASSLAGGRLAGELFF.